The sequence of this T cell receptor (beta chain) was determined in a study of blood T cell repertoires in COVID-19. In the study overall: The origin of the acute and convalescent COVID-19 samples was the United States, Italy and Spain.

Clones were read by immunoSEQ multiplex PCR, and TCRdb kept only the in-frame ones, dropping some. The sample lists approximately 300,000 clones; roughly 87% were seen once. This clone is a singleton in its sample. This CDR3 has 15 residues. Unmatched junction bases numbered 2, after V lost 4 bases and J lost 0 bases. Germline V gene lookup returns CDR1 SGHNT and CDR2 YYREEE (reference sequence). The J gene is TRBJ2-3, the V gene TRBV5-4; 10 bases map to TRBD1. Sequenced material: PBMCs or T cells enriched from blood (not recorded which). This sequence was found in a woman under 40 who had recovered from COVID-19. The CDR3 DNA reads TGTGCCAGCAGCCAGACAGGGGGCAGCACAGATACGCAGTATTTT. Protein sequence: CASSQTGGSTDTQYF.